This T cell receptor (beta chain) was identified during a study of Ad26.COV2.S vaccination and SARS-CoV-2 variants. Study findings and constraints: A substantial breadth of spike-specific CD8+ and CD4+ T cell responses after vaccination has been reported.

The treatment: around 19 received Ad26.COV2.S at low or high dose, single or two shots; about five received placebo; per-sample allocation not given. Each sample was drawn 63 days after the first injection (of vaccine or placebo). The CDR3 totals 15 residues. Looked up from germline, CDR1 is LGHNA and CDR2 is YSLEER. V shed 5 bases, J shed 0 bases, and the junction held 2 bases outside the gene matches. Worth noting for this clone: Its antigen is as yet unknown.

TCRdb's table, derived via immunoSEQ multiplex PCR, lists solely in-frame clones and lacks some. Among 200,000 to 250,000 clones listed, approximately 87% were seen once. The chain carries TRBV4-3 and TRBJ2-7; 12 nucleotides line up with TRBD2. The sequence was obtained from a person aged 18-65 years who received the Ad26.COV2.S COVID-19 vaccine or a placebo. Here the sequenced sample was peripheral blood, taken in a trial of Ad26.COV2.S vaccine versus placebo. The DNA of the CDR3 is TGCGCCAGCAGCGAGACTAGCGGGGGCTCCTACGAGCAGTACTTC. It yields the protein CASSETSGGSYEQYF.